These T cell receptor beta chains were read from a single sample in a study of blood T cells in healthy people across ages. TCRdb used MiXCR to reprocess the 5' RACE reads, holding one entry per CDR3 protein. The repertoire holds 800,000 or so distinct CDR3 sequences, roughly 60% seen once, with about a quarter in the top ten. Sequencing was carried out using blood. These receptors originate from a man aged 30-40 years in good health. Both conserved end residues are part of each CDR3. D genes are given only for firm matches. Size is omitted from some rows. Given values are once, few, many or a class for expanded clones.

j_call: TRBJ1-6
clone_size: -
v_call: TRBV6-2/TRBV6-3
d_call: -
cdr3_nt: TGTGCCAGCAGTTTTCGGAGGAGCTCCTATAATTCACCCCTCCACTTT
cdr3_aa: CASSFRRSSYNSPLHF

j_call: TRBJ1-2
clone_size: few
v_call: TRBV14
d_call: -
cdr3_nt: TGTGCCAGCAGCCAATTCGGCAGCAACTATGGCTACACCTTC
cdr3_aa: CASSQFGSNYGYTF

j_call: TRBJ2-3
clone_size: -
v_call: TRBV29-1
d_call: TRBD2
cdr3_nt: TGCAGCGTTGAAACTAGCGGAGTGGCTAGCACAGATACGCAGTATTTT
cdr3_aa: CSVETSGVASTDTQYF

j_call: TRBJ1-2
clone_size: -
v_call: TRBV27
d_call: -
cdr3_nt: TGTGCCAGCCCTCCGGGTCTCGTCTATGGCTACACCTTC
cdr3_aa: CASPPGLVYGYTF

j_call: TRBJ1-4
clone_size: -
v_call: TRBV4-2
d_call: -
cdr3_nt: TGTGCCAGCAGCCAGAACAGGGTAGTAACCGAAAAACTGTTTTTT
cdr3_aa: CASSQNRVVTEKLFF

j_call: TRBJ1-5
clone_size: few
v_call: TRBV27
d_call: -
cdr3_nt: TGTGCCAGCAGTGAGGGCAGGGCGAATCAGCCCCAGCATTTT
cdr3_aa: CASSEGRANQPQHF

j_call: TRBJ2-1
clone_size: many
v_call: TRBV7-2
d_call: TRBD2
cdr3_nt: TGTGCCAGCAGCTTAGGAGTGGCGGGGGGGTACGGGGAGCAGTTCTTC
cdr3_aa: CASSLGVAGGYGEQFF

j_call: TRBJ2-7
clone_size: -
v_call: TRBV28
d_call: -
cdr3_nt: TGTGCCAGCAGTTTCCCGGCGGGCGCCTACGAGCAGTACTTC
cdr3_aa: CASSFPAGAYEQYF

j_call: TRBJ1-5
clone_size: -
v_call: TRBV20-1
d_call: TRBD1
cdr3_nt: TGCAGTGCTAGTTCAACCCGGACAGGGCCCAATCAGCCCCAGCATTTT
cdr3_aa: CSASSTRTGPNQPQHF

j_call: TRBJ2-5
clone_size: -
v_call: TRBV20-1
d_call: TRBD2
cdr3_nt: TGCAGTGCTAAGCTAGCGGGGGGACAAGAGACCCAGTACTTC
cdr3_aa: CSAKLAGGQETQYF

j_call: TRBJ2-7
clone_size: -
v_call: TRBV20-1
d_call: -
cdr3_nt: TGCAGTGCTGGGCCGGACGGATCCTATGAGCAGTACTTC
cdr3_aa: CSAGPDGSYEQYF

j_call: TRBJ2-1
clone_size: -
v_call: TRBV2
d_call: TRBD1
cdr3_nt: TGTGCCAGCACCATGACCAGGGGGCAAGATGAGCAGTTCTTC
cdr3_aa: CASTMTRGQDEQFF

j_call: TRBJ2-1
clone_size: -
v_call: TRBV7-3
d_call: -
cdr3_nt: TGTGCCAGCAGCCCCCGGACTACCGGCGGTGAGCAGTTCTTC
cdr3_aa: CASSPRTTGGEQFF

j_call: TRBJ1-5
clone_size: once
v_call: TRBV19
d_call: -
cdr3_nt: TGTGCCAGTAGTACTTTCACGGGGGCCATGAGACAGCCCCAGCATTTT
cdr3_aa: CASSTFTGAMRQPQHF

j_call: TRBJ2-1
clone_size: -
v_call: TRBV21-1
d_call: -
cdr3_nt: TGTGCCAGCAGCAAGGGGGTGAACAATGAGCAGTTCTTC
cdr3_aa: CASSKGVNNEQFF

j_call: TRBJ2-5
clone_size: -
v_call: TRBV28
d_call: TRBD2
cdr3_nt: TGTGCCAGCAGTTTATATTTGACTAGCGGGGGAAAAGAGACCCAGTACTTC
cdr3_aa: CASSLYLTSGGKETQYF

j_call: TRBJ2-1
clone_size: -
v_call: TRBV6-2/TRBV6-3
d_call: -
cdr3_nt: TGTGCCAGCAGTTACTCGTGGAGTTCATACAATAAGCAGTTCTTC
cdr3_aa: CASSYSWSSYNKQFF

j_call: TRBJ2-1
clone_size: -
v_call: TRBV7-9
d_call: -
cdr3_nt: TGTGCCAGCAGCTTACTCACTCGGGCCGGTGAGCAGTTCTTC
cdr3_aa: CASSLLTRAGEQFF

j_call: TRBJ2-1
clone_size: -
v_call: TRBV6-1
d_call: -
cdr3_nt: TGTGCCAGCAGTGGAGGGGACGGCTACAATGAGCAGTTCTTC
cdr3_aa: CASSGGDGYNEQFF

j_call: TRBJ2-3
clone_size: -
v_call: TRBV7-8
d_call: -
cdr3_nt: TGTGCCAGCAGCTTCCCTAGGGTTCGTACGCAGTATTTT
cdr3_aa: CASSFPRVRTQYF

j_call: TRBJ2-3
clone_size: -
v_call: TRBV7-2
d_call: -
cdr3_nt: TGTGCCAGCAGCTTACGAGAACAGCCCACGGAGACGCAGTATTTT
cdr3_aa: CASSLREQPTETQYF

j_call: TRBJ2-1
clone_size: -
v_call: TRBV6-4
d_call: -
cdr3_nt: TGTGCCAGCAGTGCTGCGGGACTGGGGTACCATGAGCAGTTCTTC
cdr3_aa: CASSAAGLGYHEQFF

j_call: TRBJ1-2
clone_size: -
v_call: TRBV2
d_call: -
cdr3_nt: TGTGCCAGCAGTGAAGGGAATTCCTATGGCTACACCTTC
cdr3_aa: CASSEGNSYGYTF

j_call: TRBJ2-5
clone_size: -
v_call: TRBV6-2/TRBV6-3
d_call: -
cdr3_nt: TGTGCCAGCAGTTCCGGGGGTCAGCAAGAGACCCAGTACTTC
cdr3_aa: CASSSGGQQETQYF

j_call: TRBJ2-7
clone_size: -
v_call: TRBV20-1
d_call: -
cdr3_nt: TGCAGTGCTAGAGCCTGGGGGTTAGCCAACATAAGCTCCTACGAGCAGTACTTC
cdr3_aa: CSARAWGLANISSYEQYF

j_call: TRBJ2-1
clone_size: -
v_call: TRBV7-3
d_call: -
cdr3_nt: TGTGCCAGCAGCTTAATGGGGGTCGGCAGGAATAAGCAGTTCTTC
cdr3_aa: CASSLMGVGRNKQFF

j_call: TRBJ2-4
clone_size: -
v_call: TRBV10-3
d_call: TRBD2
cdr3_nt: TGTGCCACCTTGGGACTAGCGGGGGAGGGCAAAAACATTCAGTACTTC
cdr3_aa: CATLGLAGEGKNIQYF

j_call: TRBJ2-3
clone_size: -
v_call: TRBV20-1
d_call: -
cdr3_nt: TGCAGTGCGTCCACGGGAGCGGGTATAGATACGCAGTATTTT
cdr3_aa: CSASTGAGIDTQYF

j_call: TRBJ2-5
clone_size: many
v_call: TRBV7-9
d_call: -
cdr3_nt: TGTGCCAGCAATATCGGGGTAGAGACCCAGTACTTC
cdr3_aa: CASNIGVETQYF

j_call: TRBJ2-2
clone_size: -
v_call: TRBV11-2
d_call: -
cdr3_nt: TGTGCCAGCAGTCGTCAAGGGGTGAACACCGGGGAGCTGTTTTTT
cdr3_aa: CASSRQGVNTGELFF

j_call: TRBJ2-2
clone_size: -
v_call: TRBV10-3
d_call: TRBD1
cdr3_nt: TGTGCCATCCAGGGGACAGGGGGCAACACCGGGGAGCTGTTTTTT
cdr3_aa: CAIQGTGGNTGELFF

j_call: TRBJ2-5
clone_size: -
v_call: TRBV20-1
d_call: -
cdr3_nt: TGCAGCGCTAGAATCGATACGTTTGGGCGAGAGACCCAGTACTTC
cdr3_aa: CSARIDTFGRETQYF

j_call: TRBJ2-1
clone_size: -
v_call: TRBV9
d_call: TRBD2
cdr3_nt: TGTGCCAGCAGCGCCGAGCGGGGGGACAATGAGCAGTTCTTC
cdr3_aa: CASSAERGDNEQFF

j_call: TRBJ2-1
clone_size: -
v_call: TRBV7-3
d_call: -
cdr3_nt: TGTGCCAGCAGCCCCAACGGATTTAATGAGCAGTTCTTC
cdr3_aa: CASSPNGFNEQFF

j_call: TRBJ2-1
clone_size: -
v_call: TRBV20-1
d_call: TRBD2
cdr3_nt: TGCAGTGCTAGAGAACTCGGCGGGGGGATTAACAATGAGCAGTTCTTC
cdr3_aa: CSARELGGGINNEQFF

j_call: TRBJ1-2
clone_size: once
v_call: TRBV7-9
d_call: -
cdr3_nt: TGTGCCAGCAGCTTAGATCAGGGACAAATCTATGGCTACACCTTC
cdr3_aa: CASSLDQGQIYGYTF

j_call: TRBJ2-3
clone_size: -
v_call: TRBV12-3/TRBV12-4
d_call: -
cdr3_nt: TGTGCCAGCAGTTCGGGGACCTCCCAAGATACGCAGTATTTT
cdr3_aa: CASSSGTSQDTQYF

j_call: TRBJ2-1
clone_size: once
v_call: TRBV7-2
d_call: -
cdr3_nt: TGTGCCAGCAGCATCCGGGGGCTTGTTTACAATGAGCAGTTCTTC
cdr3_aa: CASSIRGLVYNEQFF

j_call: TRBJ2-3
clone_size: once
v_call: TRBV9
d_call: -
cdr3_nt: TGTGTCAGCAGCGTAGGGGAGCTGGGGTCAGATACGCAGTATTTT
cdr3_aa: CVSSVGELGSDTQYF

j_call: TRBJ2-4
clone_size: -
v_call: TRBV27
d_call: TRBD1
cdr3_nt: TGTGCCAGCAGTTCGGGACAGGGGTTAGCCAGAAACATTCAGTACTTC
cdr3_aa: CASSSGQGLARNIQYF

j_call: TRBJ2-4
clone_size: -
v_call: TRBV5-1
d_call: -
cdr3_nt: TGCGCCAGCAGAAACGGGGCTCTCAAGGACATTCAGTACTTC
cdr3_aa: CASRNGALKDIQYF

j_call: TRBJ2-1
clone_size: -
v_call: TRBV7-2
d_call: -
cdr3_nt: TGTGCCAGCAGCTCGGGGGCCTCTCCCTCCGCCGAGCAGTTCTTC
cdr3_aa: CASSSGASPSAEQFF

j_call: TRBJ1-5
clone_size: -
v_call: TRBV29-1
d_call: TRBD1
cdr3_nt: TGCAGCGTTGAAGATCAGGGGGAAGTTAAGCAGCCCCAGCATTTT
cdr3_aa: CSVEDQGEVKQPQHF

j_call: TRBJ2-6
clone_size: once
v_call: TRBV9
d_call: -
cdr3_nt: TGTGCCAGCAGTCTGACTAGTCAAAGCTCTGGGGCCAACGTCCTGACTTTC
cdr3_aa: CASSLTSQSSGANVLTF

j_call: TRBJ2-5
clone_size: -
v_call: TRBV7-8
d_call: TRBD2
cdr3_nt: TGTGCCAGCAGCCTAAGTGGTGGGACTAGCGGGGGGCACTTGGAGACCCAGTACTTC
cdr3_aa: CASSLSGGTSGGHLETQYF

j_call: TRBJ1-6
clone_size: -
v_call: TRBV5-1
d_call: TRBD1
cdr3_nt: TGCGCCAGCAGCTTGGATCTCCGGGACAGGGCAGCTACACCCCTCCACTTT
cdr3_aa: CASSLDLRDRAATPLHF

j_call: TRBJ2-3
clone_size: -
v_call: TRBV9
d_call: TRBD2
cdr3_nt: TGTGCCAGCAGCTCCCGGGGGAGACTAGCAACAGATACGCAGTATTTT
cdr3_aa: CASSSRGRLATDTQYF

j_call: TRBJ2-1
clone_size: -
v_call: TRBV7-2
d_call: TRBD1
cdr3_nt: TGTGCCAGCAGCCAAAGGGGGACAGGGACAGGCAATGAGCAGTTCTTC
cdr3_aa: CASSQRGTGTGNEQFF

j_call: TRBJ2-3
clone_size: -
v_call: TRBV29-1
d_call: -
cdr3_nt: TGCAGCGCTCATCGTGCCCGCTATACGCAGTATTTT
cdr3_aa: CSAHRARYTQYF

j_call: TRBJ2-7
clone_size: few
v_call: TRBV20-1
d_call: TRBD1
cdr3_nt: TGCAGTGCCAATCCTCCGGGACAGGGGGCAAGGGAGCAGTACTTC
cdr3_aa: CSANPPGQGAREQYF

j_call: TRBJ2-3
clone_size: -
v_call: TRBV6-2/TRBV6-3
d_call: -
cdr3_nt: TGTGCCAGCAGTTACGGCGGGGAGGCAGCTACGCAGTATTTT
cdr3_aa: CASSYGGEAATQYF